These 15 T cell receptor beta chains came from one sample sequenced in a study of T cells in Graves' hyperthyroidism and ophthalmopathy. Regions amplified from RNA transcripts were the TCR beta CDR3 regions. The TCR CDR3 first-round RT-PCR relied on the HTBI primer set. TCRdb reprocessed the multiplex PCR reads via MiXCR and lists one record per CDR3 protein. The data show approximately 710,000 distinct CDR3 sequences, about 18% seen once. Input material: blood. These receptors were obtained from a man aged 45 to 65 with Graves' hyperthyroidism.

The chain is built from TRBV12-3 or TRBV12-4 and TRBJ1-1; D remains ambiguous. V dropped 2 bases and J dropped 1 base, with 8 bases sitting between them. This CDR3 has 14 residues. The CDR3 DNA follows: TGTGCCAGCAGTTTACGAGCGGAGAACACTGAAGCTTTCTTT. Encoded protein: CASSLRAENTEAFF.

The chain joins TRBV19 to TRBJ2-1; 11 bases agree with TRBD2. V shed 1 base and J 10 bases; nucleotides not matched to a gene: 6. CDR1 LNHDA and CDR2 SQIVND come from the germline V gene (reference sequence). The CDR3 runs 15 residues. The DNA of the CDR3 is TGTGCCAGTAGTATAGTAGCGGGAGGGCCAGGCGAGCAGTTCTTC. The encoded protein is CASSIVAGGPGEQFF. The complete variable domain, with remaining parts taken from reference TRBV19 and TRBJ2-1, reads DGGITQSPKYLFRKEGQNVTLSCEQNLNHDAMYWYRQDPGQGLRLIYYSQIVNDFQKGDIAEGYSVSREKKESFPLTVTSAQKNPTAFYLCASSIVAGGPGEQFFGPGTRLTVL.

This clonotype was counted only a few times. Because the CDR3 is missing its conserved closing phenylalanine or tryptophan, this is likely a read error. The chain links TRBV13 to TRBJ2-7; tentatively, D is TRBD1 (6 bases). The CDR3 covers 13 residues. Trimming shortened V by 8 bases and J by 5 bases, and 16 bases separated the two germline ends. From germline, CDR1 is PRHDT and CDR2 FYEKMQ (reference sequence). The CDR3 region is CASVPSGEDEQYL. The CDR3 DNA reads as TGTGCCAGCGTCCCCTCAGGGGAAGACGAGCAGTACCTC.

V and J are TRBV19 and TRBJ1-3; D gene unclear. CDR3 size: 14 residues. Germline V gene sequence: CDR1 LNHDA, CDR2 SQIVND (reference sequence). The V gene lost 4 bases and the J gene lost 0 bases, with 7 bases spanning the gap. Here the CDR3 DNA reads TGTGCCAGTAGTAGTGTCCACTCTGGAAACACCATATATTTT. Translated: CASSSVHSGNTIYF.

The CDR3 bases are TGTGCCAGCAGCACTAGCGGAACTTACACCGGGGAGCTGTTTTTT. Translation gives CASSTSGTYTGELFF. The V and J genes are TRBV9 and TRBJ2-2; TRBD2 matches at 8 bases. CDR1 SGDLS and CDR2 YYNGEE come from the germline V gene. This CDR3 has 15 amino acids. V lost 4 bases to trimming and J lost 3 bases; unmatched junction nucleotides: 5.

There are many counts of this clonotype. The V and J genes are TRBV24-1 and TRBJ1-1, with D unresolved. CDR1 and CDR2 from the germline V gene are KGHDR and SFDVKD. The CDR3 length is 13 residues. The V gene lost 7 bases and the J gene lost 0 bases, with 8 bases spanning the gap. CDR3 coding DNA: TGTGCCACCAGAGCCGGATTGAACACTGAAGCTTTCTTT. This sequence encodes CATRAGLNTEAFF.

This clonotype was observed many times. The chain carries TRBV12-3 or TRBV12-4 and TRBJ2-5; TRBD1 matches 10 bases. CDR3 length equals 13 residues. V shed 10 bases and J 4 bases; nucleotides not matched to a gene: 6. The CDR3, as DNA: TGTGCCACAGGACAGGGGGTTGGAGAGACCCAGTACTTC. Protein: CATGQGVGETQYF.

J is TRBJ2-7 and V is TRBV20-1; tentative D call: TRBD1 (5 bases). CDR1 is DFQATT and CDR2 is SNEGSKA in the germline V gene (reference sequence). The CDR3 consists of 13 residues. With 6 bases removed from V and 6 bases from J, the gap between germline ends came to 18 bases. The CDR3 here is CSAGPGIPAEQYF. DNA for the CDR3: TGCAGTGCGGGGCCTGGTATACCTGCCGAGCAGTACTTC.

This clonotype was observed at least ten times. The chain couples TRBV20-1 to TRBJ1-1; 7 nucleotides agree with TRBD1. Germline V lookup: CDR1 DFQATT, CDR2 SNEGSKA (reference sequence). This CDR3 has 12 residues. Trimming cost V 6 bases and J 4 bases; bases outside gene matches: 5. The chain's CDR3 is CSARQGGTEAFF. CDR3 in DNA: TGCAGTGCCAGACAGGGAGGCACTGAAGCTTTCTTT.

This clonotype has at least ten counts. The chain couples TRBV7-8 to TRBJ2-2, with 9 bases fitting TRBD2. CDR3 length: 17 residues. Trimming cost V 2 bases and J 0 bases; bases outside gene matches: 4. The germline V gene encodes CDR1 SGHVS and CDR2 FQNEAQ. The CDR3 region is CASSLRTSAANTGELFF. The DNA of the CDR3 is TGTGCCAGCAGCTTACGGACTAGCGCCGCGAACACCGGGGAGCTGTTTTTT.

Ten or more counts support this clonotype. The chain carries TRBV20-1 and TRBJ2-2; 7 bases are a match to TRBD2. Trimming took 5 bases from V and 3 from J; bases not matched to a gene: 9. The CDR3 totals 15 residues. Germline V gene data show CDR1 as DFQATT and CDR2 as SNEGSKA (reference sequence). The CDR3 sequence is CSAAGQREYTGELFF. The CDR3 DNA sequence: TGCAGTGCTGCGGGGCAGCGGGAATACACCGGGGAGCTGTTTTTT.

At least ten counts were recorded for this clonotype. The gene calls are TRBV28 and TRBJ1-2; D call uncertain. This CDR3 is built from 15 residues. Germline V gene sequence: CDR1 MDHEN, CDR2 SYDVKM. Trimming removed 4 bases at V and 8 bases at J, with 20 bases between. CDR3 coding DNA: TGTGCCAGCAGTTCCCAACCAGAGGGAATCCAAGGCTACACCTTC. Translating gives CASSSQPEGIQGYTF.

V usage is TRBV20-1 and J usage is TRBJ1-2; the match to TRBD1 covers 9 bases. The ends lost 5 bases at V and 8 bases at J; junction bases unmatched: 9. The CDR3 consists of 13 residues. The germline CDR1 and CDR2 sequences are DFQATT and SNEGSKA (reference sequence). CDR3: CSAGRDRDWGYTF. The CDR3 coding sequence is TGCAGTGCTGGCCGGGACAGGGACTGGGGCTACACCTTC.

This clonotype was recorded a few times. V usage is TRBV18 and J usage is TRBJ1-1; a possible D gene is TRBD1 (5 bases). Germline V lookup: CDR1 KGHSH, CDR2 LQKENI. V dropped 3 bases and J dropped 0 bases, with 11 bases sitting between them. This CDR3 spans 15 amino acids. The CDR3 protein is CASSPPGLVNTEAFF. The CDR3 region has the DNA TGTGCCAGCTCACCCCCGGGACTGGTGAACACTGAAGCTTTCTTT.

The V gene is TRBV7-9, the J gene TRBJ2-3, with 11 positions matching TRBD2. The CDR3 totals 17 residues. Germline V gene data show CDR1 as SEHNR and CDR2 as FQNEAQ (reference sequence). Trimming cost V 1 base and J 3 bases; bases outside gene matches: 6. The CDR3: CASSLGFLAGGTDTQYF. The DNA of the CDR3 is TGTGCCAGCAGCTTAGGGTTCCTAGCGGGAGGAACAGATACGCAGTATTTT.